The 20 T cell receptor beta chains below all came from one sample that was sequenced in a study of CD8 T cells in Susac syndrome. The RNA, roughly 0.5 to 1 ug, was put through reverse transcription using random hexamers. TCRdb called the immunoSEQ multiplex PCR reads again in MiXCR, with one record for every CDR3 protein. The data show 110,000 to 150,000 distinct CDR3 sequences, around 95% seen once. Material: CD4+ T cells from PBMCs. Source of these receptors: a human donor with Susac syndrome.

CDR3 sequence reads: CSAEKNYEQYF. CDR3 nucleotide sequence: TGCAGTGCTGAGAAGAACTACGAGCAGTACTTC. The rearrangement uses TRBV20-1 and TRBJ2-7; D is unclear. CDR1 is DFQATT, CDR2 SNEGSKA, per germline (reference sequence). With 5 bases removed from V and 3 bases from J, the gap between germline ends came to 8 bases. This CDR3 is 11 amino acids long.

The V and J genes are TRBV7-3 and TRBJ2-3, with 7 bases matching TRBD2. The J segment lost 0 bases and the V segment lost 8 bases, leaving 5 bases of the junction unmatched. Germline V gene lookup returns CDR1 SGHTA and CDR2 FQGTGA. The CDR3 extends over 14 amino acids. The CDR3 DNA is TGTGCCAGCGGAACGGGGGGAAGCACAGATACGCAGTATTTT. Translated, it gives CASGTGGSTDTQYF.

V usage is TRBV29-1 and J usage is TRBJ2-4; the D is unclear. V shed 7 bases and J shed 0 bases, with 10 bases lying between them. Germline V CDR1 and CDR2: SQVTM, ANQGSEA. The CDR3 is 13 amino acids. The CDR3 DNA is TGCAGCGCCTACTGGCTAGCCAAAAACATTCAGTACTTC. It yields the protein CSAYWLAKNIQYF.

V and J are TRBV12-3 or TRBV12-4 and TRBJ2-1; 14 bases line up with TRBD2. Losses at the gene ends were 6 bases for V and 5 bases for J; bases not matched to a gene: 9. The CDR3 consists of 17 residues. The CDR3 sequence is CASRGSGTSGSNNEQFF. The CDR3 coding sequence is TGTGCCAGCAGAGGCTCCGGGACTAGCGGGAGTAACAATGAGCAGTTCTTC.

The CDR3 spells CATPRDREGNTEAFF. The CDR3 bases are TGTGCCACACCACGGGACAGGGAGGGGAACACTGAAGCTTTCTTT. The J gene is TRBJ1-1, the V gene TRBV10-3; 9 bases fit TRBD1. Germline CDR1 is ENHRY and CDR2 is SYGVKD. The CDR3 extends over 15 amino acids. With 10 bases clipped from V and 1 base from J, the junction kept 10 bases outside the gene matches.

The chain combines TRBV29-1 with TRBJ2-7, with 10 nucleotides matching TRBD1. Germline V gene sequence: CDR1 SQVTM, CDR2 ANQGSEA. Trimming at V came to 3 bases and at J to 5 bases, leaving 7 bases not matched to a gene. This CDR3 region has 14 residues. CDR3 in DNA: TGCAGCGTTGAGCCCGGGACAGGGGACGACGAGCAGTACTTC. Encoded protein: CSVEPGTGDDEQYF.

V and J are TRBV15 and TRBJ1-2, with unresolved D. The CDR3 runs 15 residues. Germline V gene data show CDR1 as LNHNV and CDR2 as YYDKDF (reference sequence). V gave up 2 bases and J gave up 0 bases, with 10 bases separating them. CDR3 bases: TGTGCCACCAGCAGATATGGGCGCTCTAACTATGGCTACACCTTC. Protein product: CATSRYGRSNYGYTF.

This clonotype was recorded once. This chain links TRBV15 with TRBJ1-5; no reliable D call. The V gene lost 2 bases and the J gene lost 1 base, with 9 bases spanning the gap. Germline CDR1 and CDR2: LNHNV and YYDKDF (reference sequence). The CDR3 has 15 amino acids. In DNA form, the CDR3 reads TGTGCCACCAGCAGATCGGGATTAAGCAATCAGCCCCAGCATTTT. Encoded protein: CATSRSGLSNQPQHF.

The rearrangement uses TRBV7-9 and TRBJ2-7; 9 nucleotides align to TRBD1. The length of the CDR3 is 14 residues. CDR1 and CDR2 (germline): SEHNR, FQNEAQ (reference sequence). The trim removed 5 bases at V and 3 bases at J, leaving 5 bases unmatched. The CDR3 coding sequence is TGTGCCAGCAGCCTTAGGACAGGGGACTACGAGCAGTACTTC. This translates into CASSLRTGDYEQYF.

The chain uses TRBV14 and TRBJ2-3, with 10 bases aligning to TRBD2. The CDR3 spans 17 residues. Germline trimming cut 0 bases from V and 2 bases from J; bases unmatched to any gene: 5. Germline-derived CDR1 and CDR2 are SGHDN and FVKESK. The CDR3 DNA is TGTGCCAGCAGCCAAGAGGAACTAGCGGGAATCACAGATACGCAGTATTTT. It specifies CASSQEELAGITDTQYF.

For the CDR3, the DNA is TGCGCCAGCACCCAACCCCCGGGGGGCAATGAGCAGTTCTTC. This gives the protein CASTQPPGGNEQFF. This chain uses TRBV5-1 with TRBJ2-1; the match to TRBD2 covers 7 bases. The CDR3 length is 14 residues. The junction had 9 bases not matched to a gene; V was cut back by 6 bases and J by 6 bases. In germline, CDR1 is SGHRS, CDR2 YFSETQ. Variable domain in full (rest from reference TRBV5-1 and TRBJ2-1): KAGVTQTPRYLIKTRGQQVTLSCSPISGHRSVSWYQQTPGQGLQFLFEYFSETQRNKGNFPGRFSGRQFSNSRSEMNVSTLELGDSALYLCASTQPPGGNEQFFGPGTRLTVL.

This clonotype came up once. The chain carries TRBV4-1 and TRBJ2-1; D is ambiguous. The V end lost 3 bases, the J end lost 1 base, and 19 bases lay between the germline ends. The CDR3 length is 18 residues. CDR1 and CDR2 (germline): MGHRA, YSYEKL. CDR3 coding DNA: TGCGCCAGCAGCCAGCAGACGCAGGCCCTACCTTCCTACAATGAGCAGTTCTTC. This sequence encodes CASSQQTQALPSYNEQFF.

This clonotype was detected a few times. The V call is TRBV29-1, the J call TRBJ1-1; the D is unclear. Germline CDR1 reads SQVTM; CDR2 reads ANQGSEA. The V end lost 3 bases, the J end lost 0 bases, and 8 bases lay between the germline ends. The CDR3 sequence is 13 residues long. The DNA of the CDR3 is TGCAGCGTTGAGGGCCTCATGAACACTGAAGCTTTCTTT. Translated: CSVEGLMNTEAFF.

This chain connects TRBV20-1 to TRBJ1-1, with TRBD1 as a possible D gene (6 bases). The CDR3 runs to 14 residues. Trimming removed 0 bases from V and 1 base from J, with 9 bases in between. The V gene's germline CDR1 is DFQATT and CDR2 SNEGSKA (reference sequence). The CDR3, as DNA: TGCAGTGCTAGAGACCCGACAGGGAACACTGAAGCTTTCTTT. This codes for CSARDPTGNTEAFF.

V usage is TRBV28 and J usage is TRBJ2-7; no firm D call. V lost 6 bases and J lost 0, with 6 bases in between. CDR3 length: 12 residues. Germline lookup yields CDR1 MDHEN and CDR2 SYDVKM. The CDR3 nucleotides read TGTGCCAGCAGACTGGGCTCCTACGAGCAGTACTTC. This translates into CASRLGSYEQYF. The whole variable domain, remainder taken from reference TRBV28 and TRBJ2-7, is DVKVTQSSRYLVKRTGEKVFLECVQDMDHENMFWYRQDPGLGLRLIYFSYDVKMKEKGDIPEGYSVSREKKERFSLILESASTNQTSMYLCASRLGSYEQYFGPGTRLTVT.

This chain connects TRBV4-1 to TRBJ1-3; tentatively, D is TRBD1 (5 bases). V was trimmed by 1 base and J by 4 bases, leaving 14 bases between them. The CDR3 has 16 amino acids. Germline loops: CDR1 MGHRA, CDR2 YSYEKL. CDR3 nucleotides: TGCGCCAGCAGCCAAGCAAGTAGGGGTGCCGGAAACACCATATATTTT. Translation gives CASSQASRGAGNTIYF.

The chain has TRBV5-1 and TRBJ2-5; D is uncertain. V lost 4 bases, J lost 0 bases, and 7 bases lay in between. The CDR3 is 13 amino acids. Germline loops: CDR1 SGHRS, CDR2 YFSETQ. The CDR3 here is CASSPAYQETQYF. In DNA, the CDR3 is TGCGCCAGCAGCCCCGCGTACCAAGAGACCCAGTACTTC.

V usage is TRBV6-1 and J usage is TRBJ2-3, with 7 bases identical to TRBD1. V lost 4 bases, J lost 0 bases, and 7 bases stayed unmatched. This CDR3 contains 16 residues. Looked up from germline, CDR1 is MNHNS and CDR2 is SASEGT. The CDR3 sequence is CASSGRQGSSTDTQYF. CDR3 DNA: TGTGCCAGCAGTGGAAGACAGGGCTCTAGCACAGATACGCAGTATTTT.

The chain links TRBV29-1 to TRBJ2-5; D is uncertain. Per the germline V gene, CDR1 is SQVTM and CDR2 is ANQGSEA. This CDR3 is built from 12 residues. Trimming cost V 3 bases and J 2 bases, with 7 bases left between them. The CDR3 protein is CSVDRSQETQYF. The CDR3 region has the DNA TGCAGCGTTGACCGGAGTCAAGAGACCCAGTACTTC.

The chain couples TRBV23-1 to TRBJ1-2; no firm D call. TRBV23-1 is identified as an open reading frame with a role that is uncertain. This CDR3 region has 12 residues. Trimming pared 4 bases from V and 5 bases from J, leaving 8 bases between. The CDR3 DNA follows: TGCGCCAGCAGTCGGCGCCAGTATGGCTACACCTTC. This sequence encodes CASSRRQYGYTF.